The entry that follows covers one T cell receptor (beta chain) sequence. Its specificity is unknown. A single record per CDR3 protein comes from TCRdb applying MiXCR to the reads. The data show roughly 63,000 distinct CDR3 sequences, around 20% seen once. The CDR3 has 14 residues. Between the trimmed V and J ends, which lost 2 bases and 4 bases, there was a span of 11 bases. Per germline, CDR1 SNHLY and CDR2 FYNNEI. The data stem from a study of lung T cells in sarcoidosis with Löfgren's syndrome. Findings of the study overall: Shared TRAV12-1 and TRBV2 CDR3 motifs were reported across several patients.

The origin of this receptor is a human donor with sarcoidosis (Löfgren's syndrome or another form), or a control subject (not recorded which). Sequencing input: CD4+ T cells from PBMCs. The J gene is TRBJ2-5, the V gene TRBV2; D uncertain. CDR3 amino acids: CASSERYPRETQYF. In DNA, the CDR3 is TGTGCCAGCAGTGAAAGGTACCCCAGAGAGACCCAGTACTTC.